The 22 T cell receptor beta chains below were found in one sample sequenced in a study of T cell changes during pregnancy in multiple sclerosis. Data came from immunoSEQ multiplex PCR; TCRdb stores just in-frame clones and leaves some out. The table has 60,000 to 75,000 clones, approximately 91% seen once; the top ten hold roughly 1.5%. The sequences come from peripheral blood, collected in the third trimester of pregnancy. Every receptor here comes from a female donor with multiple sclerosis, enrolled in a pregnancy study.

V and J are TRBV19 and TRBJ2-5; TRBD2 is a possible D gene (5 bases). Germline CDR1 and CDR2: LNHDA and SQIVND (reference sequence). This CDR3 comprises 17 residues. The V end lost 0 bases, the J end lost 3 bases, and 17 bases lay between the germline ends. DNA of the CDR3: TGTGCCAGTAGTATAGAACGGGGTCGTCGGTCAGAAGAGACCCAGTACTTC. Translating it yields CASSIERGRRSEETQYF.

The chain employs TRBV7-3 and TRBJ2-1, with a tentative D call TRBD1 (5 bases). Germline V CDR1 and CDR2: SGHTA, FQGTGA. Trimming took off 5 bases at V and 8 bases at J, with 19 bases between the two ends. The CDR3 has 15 residues. CDR3 in amino acids: CASSPMKGFSHEQFF. The CDR3 bases are TGTGCCAGCAGCCCCATGAAGGGGTTTTCTCATGAGCAGTTCTTC.

Here the CDR3 DNA reads TGTGCCAGCAGTCTCCGGGACAATCTCTATGGCTACACCTTC. It specifies CASSLRDNLYGYTF. This chain uses TRBV2 with TRBJ1-2, with D maybe TRBD1 (6 bases). CDR3 length equals 14 residues. V was trimmed by 5 bases and J by 4 bases, leaving 14 bases between them. Germline V gives CDR1 SNHLY, CDR2 FYNNEI.

This clone was observed once. The chain couples TRBV20-1 to TRBJ2-3; D gene ambiguous. This CDR3 has 11 amino acids. V was pared by 6 bases and J by 9 bases, with 13 bases between. Germline loops: CDR1 DFQATT, CDR2 SNEGSKA (reference sequence). CDR3 coding DNA: TGCAGTGCCTCCTTAGCCGGGACGCAGTATTTT. This sequence encodes CSASLAGTQYF.

V usage is TRBV6-1 and J usage is TRBJ2-5, with TRBD1 as a possible D gene (6 bases). CDR1 MNHNS and CDR2 SASEGT come from the germline V gene. The CDR3 contains 14 residues. V was pared by 5 bases and J by 3 bases, with 13 bases between. CDR3 sequence reads: CASSRDNPEETQYF. CDR3 DNA sequence: TGTGCCAGCAGTCGGGACAACCCGGAAGAGACCCAGTACTTC.

V and J are TRBV10-1 and TRBJ2-1, with D perhaps matching TRBD2 (5 bases). Germline values: CDR1 WNHNN, CDR2 SYGVQD (reference sequence). Trimming stripped 2 bases from V and 5 bases from J, with 19 bases between. This CDR3 comprises 17 residues. The CDR3 sequence is CASSEPPVAMEDNEQFF. DNA of the CDR3: TGCGCCAGCAGTGAGCCGCCCGTAGCAATGGAGGACAATGAGCAGTTCTTC.

The chain carries TRBV7-8 and TRBJ2-5, with TRBD1 matching 8 bases. Germline V CDR1 and CDR2: SGHVS, FQNEAQ. V lost 5 bases and J lost 4; bases outside the gene matches: 3. The CDR3 is 13 amino acids. CDR3 loop: CASSPTGGETQYF. DNA of the CDR3: TGTGCCAGCAGCCCTACAGGGGGAGAGACCCAGTACTTC.

V usage is TRBV6-5 and J usage is TRBJ2-5, with 10 bases fitting TRBD2. V lost 6 bases, J lost 0 bases, and 4 bases stayed unmatched. The CDR3 loop spans 15 amino acids. Looked up from germline, CDR1 is MNHEY and CDR2 is SVGAGI. CDR3 DNA: TGTGCCAGCAGCCTACTAGCGGGGTACCAAGAGACCCAGTACTTC. This translates into CASSLLAGYQETQYF.

The rearrangement links TRBV6-5 to TRBJ2-1; D is perhaps TRBD2 (6 bases). Trimming stripped 6 bases from V and 4 bases from J, with 16 bases between. CDR3 length equals 15 residues. Germline V gives CDR1 MNHEY, CDR2 SVGAGI. The CDR3 loop reads CASSPTSRSYNEQFF. CDR3 in DNA: TGTGCCAGCAGCCCAACTAGCCGCTCTTACAATGAGCAGTTCTTC.

The chain recombines TRBV19 with TRBJ1-1, with 8 bases identical to TRBD1. V lost 7 bases, J lost 5 bases, and 6 bases stayed unmatched. In germline, CDR1 is LNHDA, CDR2 SQIVND (reference sequence). CDR3 length: 13 amino acids. In DNA form, the CDR3 reads TGTGCCAGTACCATACAGGGGGGAACTGAAGCTTTCTTT. As protein: CASTIQGGTEAFF.

V and J are TRBV15 and TRBJ1-4; D not certain. Per germline, CDR1 LNHNV and CDR2 YYDKDF (reference sequence). This CDR3 has 15 amino acids. Trimming cost V 2 bases and J 5 bases, with 12 bases left between them. This CDR3 reads CATSRLTATNEKLFF. The DNA of the CDR3 is TGTGCCACCAGCAGACTTACAGCCACAAATGAAAAACTGTTTTTT.

The chain has TRBV5-1 and TRBJ2-2; 9 bases fit TRBD1. The CDR3 is made up of 15 amino acids. Germline V lookup: CDR1 SGHRS, CDR2 YFSETQ. J was trimmed by 4 bases and V by 7 bases; bases with no gene match: 8. The DNA for the CDR3 is TGCGCCAGCCGCATCGGGACAGGGACCACCGGGGAGCTGTTTTTT. Amino acid sequence: CASRIGTGTTGELFF.

The chain has TRBV5-1 and TRBJ2-7, with D maybe TRBD2 (7 bases). This CDR3 comprises 18 residues. V shed 3 bases and J shed 5 bases, with 27 bases lying between them. The germline V gene has CDR1 SGHRS and CDR2 YFSETQ. Written as DNA, the CDR3 is TGCGCCAGCAGCTGGGGGGGGAGGGGCGGGGGCCTGGCCGACGAGCAGTACTTC. Protein product: CASSWGGRGGGLADEQYF.

The V call is TRBV9, the J call TRBJ2-1, with 8 bases fitting TRBD1. The germline V gene encodes CDR1 SGDLS and CDR2 YYNGEE. The V gene end was trimmed by 4 bases and the J gene end by 8 bases; junction bases not matched to a gene: 8. CDR3 length: 14 amino acids. CDR3 DNA sequence: TGTGCCAGCAGCCCCGGACAGGGCGGCTATGAGCAGTTCTTC. Translated, it gives CASSPGQGGYEQFF.

V usage is TRBV5-4 and J usage is TRBJ1-4; 11 bases align to TRBD1. The length of the CDR3 is 15 residues. V gave up 4 bases and J gave up 5 bases; unmatched junction bases: 4. The germline V gene encodes CDR1 SGHNT and CDR2 YYREEE (reference sequence). CDR3 in amino acids: CASSLWTGGNEKLFF. The CDR3 DNA follows: TGTGCCAGCAGCCTGTGGACAGGGGGCAATGAAAAACTGTTTTTT.

This chain joins TRBV5-4 and TRBJ2-7, with 8 bases lining up with TRBD2. Germline lookup yields CDR1 SGHNT and CDR2 YYREEE (reference sequence). The CDR3 is 14 residues long. V trimming: 4 bases; J trimming: 2 bases; junction bases outside the gene matches: 5. CDR3 DNA sequence: TGTGCCAGCAGCCCAGACGGGGGGGCCTACGAGCAGTACTTC. Translation gives CASSPDGGAYEQYF. The variable domain in full, completed from reference TRBV5-4 and TRBJ2-7, reads ETGVTQSPTHLIKTRGQQVTLRCSSQSGHNTVSWYQQALGQGPQFIFQYYREEENGRGNFPPRFSGLQFPNYSSELNVNALELDDSALYLCASSPDGGAYEQYFGPGTRLTVT.

The CDR3 loop reads CSVAAGHSFGLSNQPQHF. The CDR3 DNA is TGCAGCGTTGCAGCGGGCCACTCCTTTGGGCTTAGCAATCAGCCCCAGCATTTT. The chain combines TRBV29-1 with TRBJ1-5, with D hard to call. The ends were cut back, 4 bases at V and 0 bases at J, with 22 bases in the middle. Per the germline V gene, CDR1 is SQVTM and CDR2 is ANQGSEA. The CDR3 is 18 amino acids.

This chain joins TRBV5-1 and TRBJ1-1; D remains unclear. Germline V gene sequence: CDR1 SGHRS, CDR2 YFSETQ. The V end lost 0 bases, the J end lost 1 base, and 13 bases lay between the germline ends. The CDR3 covers 16 residues. Written as DNA, the CDR3 is TGCGCCAGCAGCTTGGGGGGTCGGGGAGGGAACACTGAAGCTTTCTTT. As protein: CASSLGGRGGNTEAFF.

CDR3 in amino acids: CAISEVRGTNYGYTF. The CDR3 nucleotides are TGTGCCATCAGTGAGGTCCGGGGGACTAACTATGGCTACACCTTC. V is TRBV10-3 and J is TRBJ1-2; tentative D call: TRBD1 (5 bases). V was shortened by 2 bases and J by 0 bases, with 10 bases between the two germline ends. Germline V gene data show CDR1 as ENHRY and CDR2 as SYGVKD. The CDR3 covers 15 residues.

The chain combines TRBV4-3 with TRBJ1-3, with D possibly matching TRBD1 (6 bases). This CDR3 has 18 amino acids. Germline CDR1 is LGHNA and CDR2 is YSLEER. V dropped 2 bases and J dropped 0 bases, with 17 bases sitting between them. The CDR3 nucleotides read TGCGCCAGCAGCCAATCGAAACACACAGGGCTCTCTGGAAACACCATATATTTT. This sequence encodes CASSQSKHTGLSGNTIYF.

V gene TRBV4-2 combines with J gene TRBJ2-2, with D possibly being TRBD1 (5 bases). With 3 bases removed from V and 6 bases from J, the gap between germline ends came to 17 bases. The V gene's germline CDR1 is LGHNA and CDR2 YNFKEQ. The CDR3 sequence is 16 residues long. The CDR3 spells CASSHTQDGSSGELFF. The DNA of the CDR3 is TGTGCCAGCAGCCACACACAGGACGGCAGCTCCGGGGAGCTGTTTTTT.

The chain combines TRBV19 with TRBJ1-5, with D possibly being TRBD1 (6 bases). The CDR3 length is 15 residues. CDR1 is LNHDA and CDR2 is SQIVND in the germline V gene (reference sequence). Trimming left V 6 bases short and J 0 bases short, with 12 bases between. CDR3 region: CASSRTADSNQPQHF. Written as DNA, the CDR3 is TGTGCCAGTAGCCGGACAGCCGATAGCAATCAGCCCCAGCATTTT.